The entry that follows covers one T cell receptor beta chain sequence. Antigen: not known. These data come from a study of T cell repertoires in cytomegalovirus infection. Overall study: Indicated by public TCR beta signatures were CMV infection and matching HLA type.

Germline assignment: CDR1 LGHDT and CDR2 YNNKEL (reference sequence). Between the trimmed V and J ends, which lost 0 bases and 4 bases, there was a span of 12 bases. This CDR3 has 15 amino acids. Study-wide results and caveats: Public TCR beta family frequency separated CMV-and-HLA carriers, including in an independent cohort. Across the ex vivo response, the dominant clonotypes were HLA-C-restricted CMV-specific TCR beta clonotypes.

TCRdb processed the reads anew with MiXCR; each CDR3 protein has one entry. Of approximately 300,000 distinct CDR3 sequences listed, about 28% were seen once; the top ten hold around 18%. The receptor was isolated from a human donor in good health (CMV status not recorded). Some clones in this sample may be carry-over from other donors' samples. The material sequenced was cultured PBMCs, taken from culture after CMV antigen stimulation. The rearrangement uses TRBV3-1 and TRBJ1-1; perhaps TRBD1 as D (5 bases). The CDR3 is CASSQDGRVATEAFF. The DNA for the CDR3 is TGTGCCAGCAGCCAAGATGGCAGGGTGGCCACTGAAGCTTTCTTT.